Listed here are 25 T cell receptor beta chains from one sample, sequenced in a study of control samples from healthy donors and cancer patients. Some clones are missing from TCRdb's copy, which holds only in-frame ones; the method was immunoSEQ multiplex PCR. The sample holds about 67,000 clones, 70% to 90% seen once. Sequences were obtained from PBMCs. These receptors were collected from a woman aged 45-59 years with head and neck cancer.

The J gene is TRBJ1-6, the V gene TRBV13; no reliable D call. The V gene's germline CDR1 is PRHDT and CDR2 FYEKMQ (reference sequence). Trimming shortened V by 0 bases and J by 8 bases, and 5 bases separated the two germline ends. The length of the CDR3 is 13 residues. This CDR3 is CASSLGADSPLHF. The CDR3 coding sequence is TGTGCCAGCAGCTTAGGGGCAGATTCACCCCTCCACTTT.

The chain uses TRBV4-2 and TRBJ2-1; 8 nucleotides align to TRBD2. The CDR3 spans 19 residues. V lost 0 bases to trimming and J lost 9 bases; unmatched junction nucleotides: 19. Germline V gene sequence: CDR1 LGHNA, CDR2 YNFKEQ. The CDR3, as DNA: TGTGCCAGCAGCCAAGATGTAAGGGTCGGACTAGCCACGGGCTCTGAGCAGTTCTTC. It translates to CASSQDVRVGLATGSEQFF.

V and J are TRBV6-4 and TRBJ2-7, with a weak D call TRBD2 (5 bases). Germline CDR1 is MRHNA and CDR2 is SNTAGT. CDR3 length: 19 amino acids. The germline V and J ends were trimmed by 8 bases and 2 bases, with 31 bases remaining between them. CDR3 sequence reads: CASQDPRVGLYSPPYEQYF. The DNA for the CDR3 is TGTGCCAGCCAGGACCCGCGGGTAGGCCTATATAGCCCCCCCTACGAGCAGTACTTC.

The V and J genes are TRBV2 and TRBJ2-1, with TRBD2 matching 12 bases. The CDR3 runs to 15 residues. Germline V gene lookup returns CDR1 SNHLY and CDR2 FYNNEI. V gave up 6 bases and J gave up 4 bases; unmatched junction bases: 4. The CDR3 nucleotides read TGTGCCAGCAGAGGAACTAGCGGGGGGTACAATGAGCAGTTCTTC. Protein sequence: CASRGTSGGYNEQFF. Drawing the rest from reference TRBV2 and TRBJ2-1, the complete variable domain is EPEVTQTPSHQVTQMGQEVILRCVPISNHLYFYWYRQILGQKVEFLVSFYNNEISEKSEIFDDQFSVERPDGSNFTLKIRSTKLEDSAMYFCASRGTSGGYNEQFFGPGTRLTVL.

The chain couples TRBV6-5 to TRBJ2-7; 7 bases align to TRBD2. Germline V gives CDR1 MNHEY, CDR2 SVGAGI. V lost 5 bases, J lost 1 base, and 8 bases stayed unmatched. This CDR3 has 15 amino acids. Here the CDR3 DNA reads TGTGCCAGCAGTCCGCAGGGACTATATTCCTACGAGCAGTACTTC. Amino acids: CASSPQGLYSYEQYF.

This chain connects TRBV19 to TRBJ1-2; 7 nucleotides match TRBD1. The CDR3 length is 13 residues. V lost 7 bases and J lost 8; bases outside the gene matches: 10. Germline V gene sequence: CDR1 LNHDA, CDR2 SQIVND (reference sequence). The CDR3 sequence is CASNDRAAQGYTF. CDR3 bases: TGTGCCAGTAACGACAGGGCAGCGCAAGGCTACACCTTC.

V is TRBV7-9 and J is TRBJ1-1; D is unresolved. There are 12 residues in the CDR3. Germline V gives CDR1 SEHNR, CDR2 FQNEAQ (reference sequence). Trimming removed 3 bases at V and 5 bases at J, with 7 bases between. Written as DNA, the CDR3 is TGTGCCAGCAGCTTTCCAAGAACTGAAGCTTTCTTT. Encoded protein: CASSFPRTEAFF.

In its sample, this clone was seen once. This sequence joins TRBV27 and TRBJ2-7; D is undetermined. Germline CDR1 and CDR2: MNHEY and SMNVEV (reference sequence). The CDR3 covers 8 residues. The germline V and J ends were trimmed by 7 bases and 11 bases, with 6 bases remaining between them. For the CDR3, the DNA is TGTGCCAGCAACCTAGAGTACTTC. It yields the protein CASNLEYF.

The chain has TRBV11-2 and TRBJ2-2, with D possibly being TRBD1 or TRBD2 (5 bases each). This CDR3 has 14 residues. The germline V and J ends were trimmed by 4 bases and 6 bases, with 12 bases remaining between them. Germline V lookup: CDR1 SGHAT, CDR2 FQNNGV. The CDR3 DNA follows: TGTGCCAGCAGCTACAGGCCCGGGGCCGGGGAGCTGTTTTTT. Residues: CASSYRPGAGELFF. Combining the CDR3 with reference TRBV11-2 and TRBJ2-2 gives the whole variable domain EAGVAQSPRYKIIEKRQSVAFWCNPISGHATLYWYQQILGQGPKLLIQFQNNGVVDDSQLPKDRFSAERLKGVDSTLKIQPAKLEDSAVYLCASSYRPGAGELFFGEGSRLTVL.

This chain joins TRBV5-1 and TRBJ1-3; TRBD1 matches 7 bases. The CDR3 has 18 amino acids. V lost 1 base and J lost 0; bases outside the gene matches: 10. Germline V CDR1 and CDR2: SGHRS, YFSETQ. This chain's CDR3 is CASSLSPQGVSSGNTIYF. CDR3 in DNA: TGCGCCAGCAGCTTGTCCCCTCAGGGGGTGTCCTCTGGAAACACCATATATTTT.

The genes are TRBV6-1 and TRBJ1-2; D gene uncertain. CDR3 length: 14 residues. Germline values: CDR1 MNHNS, CDR2 SASEGT. Trimming left V 1 base short and J 3 bases short, with 9 bases between. The CDR3 region has the DNA TGTGCCAGCAGTGAAGGGGCAACTCACTATGGCTACACCTTC. Its protein product is CASSEGATHYGYTF.

The chain joins TRBV7-3 to TRBJ1-2; possible D gene TRBD1, 6 bases. The length of the CDR3 is 13 residues. Germline V gene data show CDR1 as SGHTA and CDR2 as FQGTGA. V was trimmed by 3 bases and J by 7 bases, leaving 12 bases between them. The CDR3 region has the DNA TGTGCCAGCAGCTTGACGGGGGCACGTGGCTACACCTTC. Amino acids: CASSLTGARGYTF.

This chain uses TRBV7-8 with TRBJ2-1; TRBD1 matches 8 bases. V lost 4 bases, J lost 0 bases, and 5 bases stayed unmatched. The CDR3 is 16 residues long. Per the germline V gene, CDR1 is SGHVS and CDR2 is FQNEAQ. The CDR3 here is CASSSTDRGSYNEQFF. CDR3 bases: TGTGCCAGCAGCTCGACCGACAGGGGCTCCTACAATGAGCAGTTCTTC.

The CDR3 is CASSGGTPSQETQYF. The CDR3 DNA sequence: TGCGCCAGCAGCGGTGGGACACCTTCTCAAGAGACCCAGTACTTC. The V call is TRBV5-1, the J call TRBJ2-5; TRBD1 might be the D (6 bases). The CDR3 is 15 residues long. Trimming removed 4 bases at V and 2 bases at J, with 15 bases between. Germline CDR1 is SGHRS and CDR2 is YFSETQ.

CDR3 nucleotides: TGTGCCAGCAGTGAAGGGACAGGGCCCTCCAATGAGCAGTTCTTC. Encoded protein: CASSEGTGPSNEQFF. The V call is TRBV6-4, the J call TRBJ2-1; 9 bases are a match to TRBD1. Germline assignment: CDR1 MRHNA and CDR2 SNTAGT. V shed 3 bases and J 6 bases; nucleotides not matched to a gene: 6. The CDR3 consists of 15 residues.

This clone turned up a few times. Distinct nucleotide sequences in the sample also encode this CDR3. J is TRBJ1-5 and V is TRBV7-2; weak D call: TRBD1 (5 bases). V was cut by 2 bases and J by 2 bases, with 13 bases left in between. The CDR3 sequence is 16 residues long. The V gene's germline CDR1 is SGHTA and CDR2 FQGNSA. The CDR3 is CASSLMTRGGNQPQHF. Written as DNA, the CDR3 is TGTGCCAGCAGCTTAATGACCCGGGGCGGCAATCAGCCCCAGCATTTT.

This clone came up a few times. CDR3 DNA sequence: TGTGCCAGCAGCCAAGGGAGGGGGAGCTCCTACGAGCAGTACTTC. It codes for CASSQGRGSSYEQYF. The V call is TRBV3-1 (or the pseudogene TRBV3-2), the J call TRBJ2-7; D assignment may be TRBD1 or TRBD2 (6 bases each). The CDR3 runs to 15 residues. Germline V gene sequence: CDR1 LGHDT, CDR2 YNNKEL (reference sequence). The germline V and J ends were trimmed by 1 base and 0 bases, with 10 bases remaining between them.

The chain joins TRBV10-2 to TRBJ1-4, with D possibly matching TRBD1 (5 bases). V lost 0 bases, J lost 8 bases, and 16 bases lay in between. Germline lookup yields CDR1 WSHSY and CDR2 SAAADI. The CDR3 is made up of 16 amino acids. The CDR3 sequence: CASSESRGTLYEKLFF. CDR3 in DNA: TGCGCCAGCAGTGAGTCGAGAGGGACGCTCTACGAAAAACTGTTTTTT.

V gene TRBV6-1 combines with J gene TRBJ2-5, with D perhaps assigned TRBD1 or TRBD2 (5 bases each). CDR3 length equals 12 residues. The germline V gene has CDR1 MNHNS and CDR2 SASEGT. Trimming took off 2 bases at V and 7 bases at J, with 8 bases between the two ends. Here the CDR3 DNA reads TGTGCCAGCAGTGAAATTGGGGGGACCCAGTACTTC. As protein: CASSEIGGTQYF.

This sequence joins TRBV6-2 or TRBV6-3 and TRBJ2-5, with TRBD2 matching over 7 bases. V dropped 0 bases and J dropped 4; count of bases not matched to a gene: 5. Germline V gene data show CDR1 as MNHEY and CDR2 as SVGEGT. The CDR3 is 15 amino acids. CDR3 loop: CASSYSRGMSETQYF. The CDR3 DNA is TGTGCCAGCAGTTACTCGCGGGGGATGTCAGAGACCCAGTACTTC.

The sample holds one count of this clone. The gene calls are TRBV6-6 and TRBJ1-1, with 9 positions matching TRBD1. Germline V gives CDR1 MNHNY, CDR2 SVGAGI (reference sequence). The V gene end was trimmed by 5 bases and the J gene end by 1 base; junction bases not matched to a gene: 2. The CDR3 has 14 amino acids. The CDR3: CASSTGQGNTEAFF. Written as DNA, the CDR3 is TGTGCCAGCAGTACGGGACAGGGGAACACTGAAGCTTTCTTT.

The chain has TRBV7-3 and TRBJ2-1, with TRBD1 matching 9 bases. Germline V gene data show CDR1 as SGHTA and CDR2 as FQGTGA. Unmatched junction bases numbered 5, after V lost 3 bases and J lost 8 bases. The CDR3 is 14 amino acids. CDR3 in DNA: TGTGCCAGCAGCTTCGGGACAGGGTCGGATGAGCAGTTCTTC. The encoded protein is CASSFGTGSDEQFF.

In this sample, this clone turned up a few times. This chain joins TRBV6-5 and TRBJ2-7; weak D call: TRBD1 (5 bases). Trimming took off 6 bases at V and 0 bases at J, with 15 bases between the two ends. The V gene's germline CDR1 is MNHEY and CDR2 SVGAGI. The CDR3 contains 15 residues. In DNA, the CDR3 is TGTGCCAGCAGACTACGCACAGACAGCTCCTACGAGCAGTACTTC. This codes for CASRLRTDSSYEQYF.

The chain joins TRBV9 to TRBJ1-5; D unresolved. In germline, CDR1 is SGDLS, CDR2 YYNGEE. The ends were cut back, 1 base at V and 2 bases at J, with 10 bases in the middle. This CDR3 comprises 15 residues. In nucleotides, the CDR3 is TGTGCCAGCAGCGTAACTGGAGAGGGCAATCAGCCCCAGCATTTT. Amino acids: CASSVTGEGNQPQHF.

The gene calls are TRBV27 and TRBJ1-2, with D tentatively TRBD1 (5 bases). V dropped 6 bases and J dropped 2 bases, with 10 bases sitting between them. The length of the CDR3 is 13 residues. Germline V CDR1 and CDR2: MNHEY, SMNVEV (reference sequence). The CDR3 is CASSQTGNYGYTF. DNA for the CDR3: TGTGCCAGCAGCCAAACAGGCAACTATGGCTACACCTTC.